The subject of this entry is one T cell receptor beta chain. The CDR3 spans 14 residues. Germline V gene sequence: CDR1 LNHDA, CDR2 SQIVND (reference sequence). Deletions cut 10 bases from V and 2 bases from J, with 15 bases between. The entry originates in a study of cytomegalovirus exposure and HLA in healthy donors. PCR was performed using 60 Vbeta and 13 Jbeta primers. Only in-frame clones appear in the TCRdb table, and some are missing; sequencing was by immunoSEQ multiplex PCR. Of 150,000 or so clones in the sample, nearly 80% were seen once. Input material: PBMCs. The V call is TRBV19, the J call TRBJ1-5; D perhaps matches TRBD1 (6 bases). The source of this sequence is a male donor in good health and CMV-seronegative. The DNA of the CDR3 is TGTGCCACGACAGGTTTTATAGGCAATCAGCCCCAGCATTTT. Translating gives CATTGFIGNQPQHF.